The next 25 T cell receptor beta chains were all read from a single sample in a study of breast tumors, draining lymph nodes, adjacent tissues. In TCRdb, the multiplex PCR reads were re-called with MiXCR into one record per CDR3 protein. The table includes about 230,000 distinct CDR3 sequences, approximately 30% detected once. Samples came from axillary lymph nodes draining the breast cancer. Sequencing was carried out using axillary lymph node tissue. The receptor set was obtained from a female donor with breast cancer. Some clones in this sample may be carry-over from other donors' samples.

The sample holds many counts of this clonotype. This chain uses TRBV24-1 with TRBJ2-5; D gene uncertain. The CDR3 runs to 14 residues. The V end was cut by 8 bases, the J end by 5 bases, with 17 bases between. Germline CDR1 and CDR2: KGHDR and SFDVKD. CDR3 sequence reads: CATTKAQNGETQYF. The CDR3 nucleotides read TGTGCCACCACCAAGGCCCAGAATGGGGAGACCCAGTACTTC.

The rearrangement joins TRBV6-2 or TRBV6-3 to TRBJ1-2, with 7 bases lining up with TRBD1. Trimming cost V 6 bases and J 2 bases; bases outside gene matches: 18. CDR1 MNHEY and CDR2 SVGEGT come from the germline V gene. The CDR3 is 18 amino acids. CDR3 sequence: CASSSGARSGTANYGYTF. The CDR3 bases are TGTGCCAGCAGCTCAGGGGCGCGGTCAGGGACAGCAAACTATGGCTACACCTTC.

Note on this clonotype: A single base separates this from a much larger clone, so it may be a read error. This chain connects TRBV20-1 to TRBJ2-5; D is unclear. CDR3 length: 11 amino acids. Per the germline V gene, CDR1 is DFQATT and CDR2 is SNEGSKA (reference sequence). The CDR3 spells CSVAVQETQSF. The CDR3 nucleotides read TGCAGCGTGGCAGTCCAAGAGACCCAGTCCTTC.

The V gene is TRBV6-4, the J gene TRBJ1-2; D unresolved. Trimming left V 5 bases short and J 1 base short, with 11 bases between. CDR3 length: 14 amino acids. Germline V gene lookup returns CDR1 MRHNA and CDR2 SNTAGT. In DNA, the CDR3 is TGTGCCAGCAGTTCTAGCGGGATTAACTATGGCTACACCTTC. Its translation is CASSSSGINYGYTF.

The CDR3 is CASSGQGAYNSPLHF. The CDR3 DNA reads as TGTGCCAGCAGCGGTCAGGGGGCGTATAATTCACCCCTCCACTTT. The rearrangement links TRBV9 to TRBJ1-6, with TRBD1 identical over 8 bases. The J segment lost 4 bases and the V segment lost 3 bases, leaving 3 bases of the junction unmatched. CDR1 and CDR2 (germline): SGDLS, YYNGEE. The CDR3 has 15 amino acids.

This clonotype was detected many times. V is TRBV29-1 and J is TRBJ1-4; D remains unclear. Deletions cut 1 base from V and 10 bases from J, with 13 bases between. CDR1 and CDR2 (germline): SQVTM, ANQGSEA. This CDR3 comprises 13 residues. The CDR3: CSVEVDWDGKLFF. CDR3 sequence (DNA): TGCAGCGTTGAAGTGGACTGGGATGGAAAACTGTTTTTT.

This chain uses TRBV20-1 with TRBJ2-2, with 11 bases aligning to TRBD2. This CDR3 has 17 amino acids. The V segment lost 0 bases and the J segment 2 bases; nucleotides outside the gene matches: 5. CDR1 and CDR2 (germline): DFQATT, SNEGSKA (reference sequence). CDR3 region: CSARDVTSGGNTGELFF. Here the CDR3 DNA reads TGCAGTGCTAGAGATGTCACTAGCGGGGGCAACACCGGGGAGCTGTTTTTT.

The J gene is TRBJ2-1, the V gene TRBV6-5; a weak D match, TRBD1 (5 bases). The length of the CDR3 is 15 residues. The V gene lost 6 bases and the J gene lost 4 bases, with 16 bases spanning the gap. CDR1 is MNHEY and CDR2 is SVGAGI in the germline V gene. The CDR3 spells CASSLQGGRYNEQFF. CDR3 bases: TGTGCCAGCAGCCTCCAGGGCGGCCGGTACAATGAGCAGTTCTTC.

Of note for this clonotype: A read error is possible here, since a much larger clone lies one base away. The V call is TRBV20-1, the J call TRBJ1-2, with D possibly being TRBD1 (5 bases). Per germline, CDR1 DFQATT and CDR2 SNEGSKA (reference sequence). The CDR3 is made up of 13 amino acids. The CDR3 DNA follows: TGCAGTGCTACTCGGGACGGATACTATGGCTACGCCTTC. It translates to CSATRDGYYGYAF.

This chain connects TRBV20-1 to TRBJ1-1; D perhaps matches TRBD1 (5 bases). Germline V gene data show CDR1 as DFQATT and CDR2 as SNEGSKA (reference sequence). The CDR3 is 15 amino acids. V shed 7 bases and J shed 3 bases, with 21 bases lying between them. CDR3 DNA sequence: TGCAGTGTAGGTTCTGGGGGGAGAGGTGACACTGAAGCTTTCTTT. This gives the protein CSVGSGGRGDTEAFF.

In the case of this clonotype: This may be a read error, as it is one base from a much larger clone. The V and J genes are TRBV6-4 and TRBJ2-3; 11 bases align to TRBD2. This CDR3 has 18 residues. The J segment lost 1 base and the V segment lost 8 bases, leaving 14 bases of the junction unmatched. Looked up from germline, CDR1 is MRHNA and CDR2 is SNTAGT. The CDR3 region is CASGAHPTSGTGTDTQYF. DNA of the CDR3: TGTGCCAGCGGTGCACACCCGACTAGCGGGACTGGCACAGATACGCAGTATTTT.

This clonotype was counted at least ten times. The CDR3 DNA follows: TGCAGTGCACAACCGCAGGGTGCCTATAATTCACCCCTCCACTTT. As protein: CSAQPQGAYNSPLHF. The V call is TRBV20-1, the J call TRBJ1-6, with D perhaps matching TRBD1 (5 bases). Germline V lookup: CDR1 DFQATT, CDR2 SNEGSKA (reference sequence). The CDR3 loop spans 15 amino acids. Trimming left V 6 bases short and J 2 bases short, with 14 bases between.

This clonotype was recorded at least ten times. The chain is built from TRBV20-1 and TRBJ2-1; D is undetermined. Germline-derived CDR1 and CDR2 are DFQATT and SNEGSKA (reference sequence). Between the trimmed V and J ends, which lost 6 bases and 0 bases, there was a span of 12 bases. CDR3 length equals 14 residues. The CDR3, as DNA: TGCAGTGCAAAGACACGGAGCTCCTACAATGAGCAGTTCTTC. Residues: CSAKTRSSYNEQFF.

The gene calls are TRBV12-3 or TRBV12-4 and TRBJ1-3; D is possibly TRBD1 (5 bases). The V gene lost 6 bases and the J gene lost 0 bases, with 21 bases spanning the gap. The CDR3 contains 18 residues. CDR3 DNA sequence: TGTGCCAGCAGCTTCCCATGGGGGTACCGACGCTCTGGAAACACCATATATTTT. Its protein is CASSFPWGYRRSGNTIYF.

The J gene is TRBJ2-1, the V gene TRBV6-1; 9 nucleotides agree with TRBD1. This CDR3 is 14 amino acids long. V was pared by 5 bases and J by 8 bases, with 7 bases of the junction left unmatched. Germline CDR1 and CDR2: MNHNS and SASEGT. The CDR3: CASSLDRGYDEQFF. The CDR3 coding sequence is TGTGCCAGCAGTCTAGACAGGGGGTACGATGAGCAGTTCTTC.

This clonotype was observed many times. The chain uses TRBV7-2 and TRBJ2-7; D not certain. Germline CDR1 is SGHTA and CDR2 is FQGNSA. The CDR3 length is 13 residues. Trimming took off 2 bases at V and 0 bases at J, with 5 bases between the two ends. The CDR3 nucleotides read TGTGCCAGCAGCTTACAATACTCCTACGAGCAGTACTTC. It specifies CASSLQYSYEQYF.

This clonotype has a count of ten or more. V and J are TRBV7-9 and TRBJ2-7, with D perhaps matching TRBD1 (6 bases). Germline V gene data show CDR1 as SEHNR and CDR2 as FQNEAQ (reference sequence). V lost 1 base, J lost 2 bases, and 9 bases lay in between. CDR3 size: 14 residues. The CDR3 sequence is CASSLDGTPYEQYF. The CDR3 DNA reads as TGTGCCAGCAGCTTAGACGGGACACCCTACGAGCAGTACTTC.

The rearrangement uses TRBV5-1 and TRBJ2-3; D remains unclear. The CDR3 sequence is 13 residues long. The germline V gene encodes CDR1 SGHRS and CDR2 YFSETQ. V dropped 4 bases and J dropped 2 bases, with 8 bases sitting between them. The CDR3, as DNA: TGCGCCAGCAGCGAGGCGGCCACAGATACGCAGTATTTT. Translating gives CASSEAATDTQYF.

The chain recombines TRBV13 with TRBJ1-6; possible D gene TRBD1, 6 bases. V was trimmed by 7 bases and J by 7 bases, leaving 20 bases between them. CDR1 is PRHDT, CDR2 FYEKMQ, per germline (reference sequence). The CDR3 is made up of 16 amino acids. CDR3 coding DNA: TGTGCCAGCAATTTTAGGGGCAGGGGTTTGAATTCACCCCTCCACTTT. This translates into CASNFRGRGLNSPLHF.

This clonotype was seen at least ten times. J is TRBJ2-5 and V is TRBV2; D is possibly TRBD1 or TRBD2 (5 bases each). The CDR3 spans 14 residues. Germline assignment: CDR1 SNHLY and CDR2 FYNNEI. The V and J ends lost 6 bases and 4 bases respectively, with 15 bases between them. CDR3 protein: CASRLGAVGETQYF. In DNA, the CDR3 is TGTGCCAGCAGGCTCGGGGCTGTGGGAGAGACCCAGTACTTC.

This clonotype has ten or more counts. At one boundary the junction diverges from the germline segment, which might be a read error. This chain joins TRBV5-6 and TRBJ1-2; the D gene is possibly TRBD1 (5 bases). The germline V gene has CDR1 SGHDT and CDR2 YYEEEE. This CDR3 spans 12 amino acids. The CDR3: CASSSGTQYSAF. CDR3 nucleotides: TGTGCCAGCAGCTCCGGGACCCAGTACTCTGCCTTC.

For this clonotype: A much larger clone lies a single base off, so this may be a read error. The V call is TRBV20-1, the J call TRBJ2-5; possible D gene TRBD2, 6 bases. The CDR3 sequence is 15 residues long. V lost 3 bases and J 5 bases, leaving 19 bases between the germline ends. Germline lookup yields CDR1 DFQATT and CDR2 SNEGSKA (reference sequence). The CDR3 reads CSASVPWASAETQYF. The DNA of the CDR3 is TGCAGTGCTAGCGTACCCTGGGCTAGCGCCGAGACCCAGTACTTC.

This clonotype has a count of ten or more. This chain joins TRBV11-3 and TRBJ2-2; D perhaps matches TRBD2 (6 bases). V was pared by 0 bases and J by 4 bases, with 21 bases between. CDR1 is SGHNT and CDR2 is YENEEA in the germline V gene. The CDR3 is 19 amino acids. CDR3 sequence reads: CASSLDLGVVGSGTGELFF. CDR3 nucleotides: TGTGCCAGCAGCTTAGATCTGGGCGTCGTCGGGAGCGGCACCGGGGAGCTGTTTTTT.

The chain links TRBV5-1 to TRBJ1-4; D possibly corresponds to TRBD1 (6 bases). The germline V and J ends were trimmed by 0 bases and 8 bases, with 14 bases remaining between them. The CDR3 consists of 15 residues. The germline V gene has CDR1 SGHRS and CDR2 YFSETQ. CDR3 sequence (DNA): TGCGCCAGCAGCTTGGTTTGGGGGACACAAGAAAAACTGTTTTTT. Translation: CASSLVWGTQEKLFF.

This clonotype was detected many times. The rearrangement uses TRBV20-1 and TRBJ2-2; D perhaps matches TRBD2 (5 bases). This CDR3 has 12 amino acids. Germline assignment: CDR1 DFQATT and CDR2 SNEGSKA (reference sequence). V was trimmed by 0 bases and J by 7 bases, leaving 6 bases between them. The chain's CDR3 is CSAREGSGELFF. CDR3 DNA sequence: TGCAGTGCTAGAGAAGGGAGCGGGGAGCTGTTTTTT.